This entry lists 21 T cell receptor beta chains sequenced from one sample in a study of spatial heterogeneity in lung cancer. Regarding time point: sample taken at primary tumor resection. Tumor, nontumor lung or frozen PBMC supplied whole RNA that was sequenced unsorted. Via MiXCR, TCRdb re-called the 5' RACE reads, giving one row per CDR3 protein. The sample yields 9,100 or so distinct CDR3 sequences, roughly 8% seen once. Source: PBMCs, taken at surgery. Source of these receptors: a female donor with early-stage non-small cell lung cancer.

By its share, this clonotype is medium-sized (0.01 to 0.1%). This chain connects TRBV28 to TRBJ1-5, with TRBD1 as a possible D gene (5 bases). CDR1 is MDHEN and CDR2 is SYDVKM in the germline V gene. CDR3 size: 13 residues. The V end lost 2 bases, the J end lost 5 bases, and 7 bases lay between the germline ends. The CDR3 DNA sequence: TGTGCCAGCAGTTTACAGGGAGATCAGCCCCAGCATTTT. This sequence encodes CASSLQGDQPQHF.

By its share, this clonotype is medium-sized. The rearrangement joins TRBV6-1 to TRBJ2-7, with 11 bases matching TRBD2. Germline V gene sequence: CDR1 MNHNS, CDR2 SASEGT. This CDR3 contains 14 residues. The V gene end was trimmed by 4 bases and the J gene end by 7 bases; junction bases not matched to a gene: 6. The CDR3 DNA follows: TGTGCCAGCAGTGCCGGGACTAGCGGTCGGGAGCAGTACTTC. Encoded protein: CASSAGTSGREQYF.

V gene TRBV25-1 combines with J gene TRBJ2-2; possibly TRBD1 or TRBD2 for D (5 bases each). The CDR3 loop spans 16 amino acids. Germline assignment: CDR1 MGHDK and CDR2 SYGVNS. V was pared by 4 bases and J by 0 bases, with 12 bases between. The CDR3 DNA sequence: TGTGCCAGCAGTGCAGCGAGGGGTTCGAACACCGGGGAGCTGTTTTTT. Translation: CASSAARGSNTGELFF.

Worth noting for this clonotype: A clone one base away is much larger, so this may be a read error. This chain links TRBV12-3 or TRBV12-4 with TRBJ2-3, with 8 bases lining up with TRBD1. The CDR3 runs 14 residues. This CDR3 is CVSSPDRGTDTQYF. The DNA of the CDR3 is TGTGTCAGCAGTCCGGACAGGGGCACAGATACGCAGTATTTT.

The chain has TRBV25-1 and TRBJ2-3; the D gene is possibly TRBD1 (5 bases). The length of the CDR3 is 15 residues. Germline lookup yields CDR1 MGHDK and CDR2 SYGVNS. V dropped 1 base and J dropped 1 base, with 9 bases sitting between them. In DNA, the CDR3 is TGTGCCAGCAGTGAATTGAAAGGGGGCACAGATACGCAGTATTTT. This gives the protein CASSELKGGTDTQYF.

The gene calls are TRBV11-3 and TRBJ2-2; 8 bases match TRBD2. The CDR3 consists of 18 residues. Germline V lookup: CDR1 SGHNT, CDR2 YENEEA. V trimming: 5 bases; J trimming: 2 bases; junction bases outside the gene matches: 13. The chain's CDR3 is CASSTRTGGAGNTGELFF. The CDR3, as DNA: TGTGCCAGCAGCACAAGGACCGGGGGGGCCGGAAACACCGGGGAGCTGTTTTTT.

This clonotype has at least ten counts. V gene TRBV24-1 combines with J gene TRBJ2-7, with TRBD2 matching over 11 bases. The CDR3 runs to 15 residues. With 3 bases clipped from V and 3 bases from J, the junction kept 3 bases outside the gene matches. The germline gives CDR1 KGHDR, CDR2 SFDVKD. The CDR3 DNA follows: TGTGCCACCAGTGATACCGGGACTAGCGGCTACGAGCAGTACTTC. Translated, it gives CATSDTGTSGYEQYF.

In its sample, this clonotype ranks as medium-sized (0.01 to 0.1%). This chain connects TRBV7-8 to TRBJ2-2; TRBD1 matches 7 bases. Germline V gives CDR1 SGHVS, CDR2 FQNEAQ. This CDR3 region has 15 residues. V shed 5 bases, J shed 4 bases, and the junction held 7 bases outside the gene matches. CDR3 DNA sequence: TGTGCCAGCAGCCCTCGACAGGGCCGCACCGGGGAGCTGTTTTTT. This gives the protein CASSPRQGRTGELFF.

This clonotype has a count of ten or more. V usage is TRBV7-9 and J usage is TRBJ2-7; 12 nucleotides agree with TRBD1. V was clipped by 5 bases and J by 7 bases; unmatched bases: 12. CDR3 length equals 16 residues. The germline V gene has CDR1 SEHNR and CDR2 FQNEAQ (reference sequence). CDR3 in DNA: TGTGCCAGCAGCCATCCCCCGGGACAGGGGGCGCGGGAGCAGTACTTC. As protein: CASSHPPGQGAREQYF.

This chain joins TRBV4-1 and TRBJ1-2; 12 positions agree with TRBD1. The germline CDR1 and CDR2 sequences are MGHRA and YSYEKL. V gave up 2 bases and J gave up 0 bases; unmatched junction bases: 7. CDR3 length equals 18 residues. CDR3 protein: CASSQFSGQGAPNYGYTF. For the CDR3, the DNA is TGCGCCAGCAGCCAATTTTCGGGACAGGGGGCGCCTAACTATGGCTACACCTTC.

This clonotype is medium-sized in the sample. This chain joins TRBV12-3 or TRBV12-4 and TRBJ2-3; TRBD2 matches at 10 bases. V was clipped by 5 bases and J by 2 bases; unmatched bases: 4. The CDR3 consists of 15 residues. In nucleotides, the CDR3 is TGTGCCAGCAGTAAAACTAGCGGGGACACAGATACGCAGTATTTT. It yields the protein CASSKTSGDTDTQYF.

The sample holds many counts of this clonotype. The chain carries TRBV9 and TRBJ2-1; 9 nucleotides match TRBD2. J lost 8 bases, V lost 0 bases, and 6 bases had no gene match. Germline V CDR1 and CDR2: SGDLS, YYNGEE. This CDR3 spans 15 amino acids. The CDR3 sequence: CASSVAAGGLDEQFF. The CDR3 DNA is TGTGCCAGCAGCGTAGCAGCGGGGGGCCTTGATGAGCAGTTCTTC.

This clonotype was counted ten times or more. The rearrangement links TRBV11-2 to TRBJ2-3; D remains unclear. CDR3 length equals 14 residues. Per the germline V gene, CDR1 is SGHAT and CDR2 is FQNNGV. Trimming pared 8 bases from V and 1 base from J, leaving 13 bases between. CDR3 DNA sequence: TGTGCCAGCGGCCGCCGTTTGGGCACAGATACGCAGTATTTT. It yields the protein CASGRRLGTDTQYF.

Only a few counts were recorded for this clonotype. CDR3 coding DNA: TGTGCCAGCAGCAAGACAGGGACCACTGAAGCTTTCTTT. Its translation: CASSKTGTTEAFF. The rearrangement links TRBV7-9 to TRBJ1-1; 7 nucleotides agree with TRBD1. V lost 5 bases, J lost 4 bases, and 4 bases stayed unmatched. Germline loops: CDR1 SEHNR, CDR2 FQNEAQ (reference sequence). The CDR3 totals 13 residues.

This clonotype was observed many times. This chain joins TRBV7-8 and TRBJ2-3; D possibly corresponds to TRBD1 (5 bases). The CDR3 sequence is 13 residues long. The germline CDR1 and CDR2 sequences are SGHVS and FQNEAQ. Trimming cost V 2 bases and J 3 bases, with 6 bases left between them. In DNA, the CDR3 is TGTGCCAGCAGCTTATGGACAACAGATACGCAGTATTTT. Translated: CASSLWTTDTQYF.

This clonotype came up many times. This chain uses TRBV18 with TRBJ1-5; maybe TRBD1 (6 bases). The CDR3 sequence is 13 residues long. Trimming pared 3 bases from V and 5 bases from J, leaving 8 bases between. Per germline, CDR1 KGHSH and CDR2 LQKENI. CDR3 residues: CASSPSGDQPQHF. As DNA, the CDR3 is TGTGCCAGCTCACCCTCAGGGGATCAGCCCCAGCATTTT.

By proportion, this clonotype is medium-sized. This chain joins TRBV6-2 or TRBV6-3 and TRBJ2-2, with 8 bases aligning to TRBD1. Germline-derived CDR1 and CDR2 are MNHEY and SVGEGT. The CDR3 length is 15 residues. The ends lost 6 bases at V and 4 bases at J; junction bases unmatched: 7. In DNA, the CDR3 is TGTGCCAGCAGACTTGGACAGGGCGCCACCGGGGAGCTGTTTTTT. Translated: CASRLGQGATGELFF.

This clonotype was counted ten times or more. The chain combines TRBV7-2 with TRBJ2-2; 14 positions match TRBD2. Germline V gene lookup returns CDR1 SGHTA and CDR2 FQGNSA. The CDR3 runs 17 residues. After removal of 5 bases from V and 0 bases from J, the junction contained 2 bases not matched to a gene. For the CDR3, the DNA is TGTGCCAGCAGCATGGGACTAGCGGGGGCGAACACCGGGGAGCTGTTTTTT. Its translation is CASSMGLAGANTGELFF.

Only a few counts were recorded for this clonotype. The genes are TRBV7-2 and TRBJ2-7, with D perhaps matching TRBD1 (6 bases). This CDR3 comprises 13 residues. Trimming stripped 2 bases from V and 5 bases from J, with 10 bases between. Germline V gene lookup returns CDR1 SGHTA and CDR2 FQGNSA. In DNA form, the CDR3 reads TGTGCCAGCAGCTTACAGGGGACCCACGAGCAGTACTTC. It codes for CASSLQGTHEQYF.

This clonotype has ten or more counts. The rearrangement uses TRBV27 and TRBJ1-2; a weak D match, TRBD1 (5 bases). The germline V and J ends were trimmed by 3 bases and 8 bases, with 16 bases remaining between them. The CDR3 is 14 amino acids. The germline gives CDR1 MNHEY, CDR2 SMNVEV (reference sequence). The CDR3 here is CASSFGMTVGGYTF. The CDR3 DNA reads TGTGCCAGCAGTTTTGGAATGACAGTGGGAGGCTACACCTTC.

In this sample, this clonotype turned up once. V gene TRBV12-3 or TRBV12-4 combines with J gene TRBJ2-3; 10 bases map to TRBD1. This CDR3 has 17 amino acids. V lost 4 bases and J lost 2; bases outside the gene matches: 9. The CDR3 protein is CASSSQTGGLNTDTQYF. The CDR3 DNA sequence: TGTGCCAGCAGTTCCCAGACAGGGGGCCTGAACACAGATACGCAGTATTTT.